Listed below are T cell receptor beta chains from one sample, sequenced in a study of patients and donors after allogeneic stem cell transplantation. TCRdb re-called the RT-PCR reads through MiXCR, storing one row per CDR3 protein. The repertoire includes under 200,000 distinct CDR3 sequences, roughly 22% of them detected once, and approximately 26% sits in the top ten. Input material: blood, either unsorted or a sorted T cell fraction (not recorded which). All receptors come from a human donor who was either an allogeneic HSCT recipient or a stem cell or donor lymphocyte infusion donor (not recorded which). It is not recorded whose cells these are; they may come from a transplant donor. Each CDR3 is given with its conserved first and last residue. A D gene is named only where the DNA matches it firmly. Some rows mark clone size as missing; the rest say once, few, many or name a class of expanded clone.

V gene	D gene	CDR3 length	J gene	clone size	CDR3 protein	CDR3 DNA
TRBV5-1	TRBD2	14	TRBJ2-3	few	CASSGTSGADTQYF	TGCGCCAGCAGCGGGACTAGCGGGGCCGATACGCAGTATTTT
TRBV9	.	15	TRBJ1-5	few	CASSVPGSSNQPQHF	TGTGCCAGCAGCGTTCCGGGGAGTAGCAATCAGCCCCAGCATTTT
TRBV7-9	.	15	TRBJ1-6	many	CASSLRRGRNSPLHF	TGTGCCAGCAGCTTACGGCGGGGTCGAAATTCACCCCTCCACTTT
TRBV20-1	TRBD1	13	TRBJ1-2	few	CSATGTGDYGYTF	TGCAGTGCAACCGGGACAGGGGACTATGGCTACACCTTC
TRBV5-1	TRBD1	16	TRBJ1-2	many	CASSLGQGAGIYGYTF	TGCGCCAGCAGCTTGGGACAGGGGGCCGGTATCTATGGCTACACCTTC
TRBV11-3	.	17	TRBJ2-2	.	CASSPEDIQINTGELFF	TGTGCCAGCAGCCCAGAGGACATCCAAATTAACACCGGGGAGCTGTTTTTT
TRBV6-5	.	14	TRBJ1-1	few	CASIKPGKNTEAFF	TGTGCCAGCATTAAACCGGGAAAGAACACTGAAGCTTTCTTT
TRBV28	.	15	TRBJ2-2	.	CASSFARGVTGELFF	TGTGCCAGCAGTTTTGCCCGCGGTGTCACCGGGGAGCTGTTTTTT
TRBV4-3	.	13	TRBJ1-1	few	CASSLWQGRGAFF	TGCGCCAGCAGCCTTTGGCAGGGGCGCGGAGCTTTCTTT
TRBV15	.	16	TRBJ2-7	.	CATSRDLGASFYEQYF	TGTGCCACCAGCAGAGATTTGGGGGCTAGCTTCTACGAGCAGTACTTC
TRBV20-1	.	15	TRBJ2-1	.	CSASERGGMYNEQFF	TGCAGTGCTAGTGAAAGGGGGGGGATGTACAATGAGCAGTTCTTC
TRBV4-2	.	15	TRBJ1-5	.	CASSQDTYSNQPQHF	TGTGCCAGCAGCCAAGACACCTATAGCAATCAGCCCCAGCATTTT
TRBV29-1	TRBD2	14	TRBJ2-1	.	CSVAGTSGGNEQFF	TGCAGCGTCGCCGGGACTAGCGGCGGCAATGAGCAGTTCTTC
TRBV5-1	TRBD1	15	TRBJ2-5	.	CASSLWTGEGETQYF	TGCGCCAGCAGCTTGTGGACAGGGGAGGGTGAGACCCAGTACTTC
TRBV29-1	.	14	TRBJ2-1	.	CSVESGRVYNEQFF	TGCAGCGTTGAAAGTGGCAGGGTCTACAATGAGCAGTTCTTC
TRBV5-1	TRBD1	15	TRBJ1-2	few	CASSTPDRGMGGYTF	TGCGCCAGCAGCACCCCTGACAGGGGTATGGGTGGCTACACCTTC
TRBV7-9	.	16	TRBJ1-2	.	CASSQGSSAFNYGYTF	TGTGCCAGCAGCCAGGGGTCGTCAGCTTTTAACTATGGCTACACCTTC
TRBV12-3/TRBV12-4	TRBD1	16	TRBJ1-1	.	CASSLDLGDRLHEAFF	TGTGCCAGCAGTTTAGATTTGGGGGACAGACTCCATGAAGCTTTCTTT
TRBV6-5	TRBD1	16	TRBJ1-2	few	CASSRRRQGASYGYTF	TGTGCCAGCAGCCGAAGAAGACAGGGGGCCAGCTATGGCTACACCTTC
TRBV21-1	.	16	TRBJ1-4	.	CASSKFLLATNEKLFF	TGTGCCAGCAGCAAGTTTCTCCTTGCAACTAATGAAAAACTGTTTTTT
TRBV7-2	.	15	TRBJ2-3	.	CASSARQGGTDTQYF	TGTGCCAGCAGCGCCCGACAGGGAGGAACAGATACGCAGTATTTT
TRBV12-3/TRBV12-4	.	10	TRBJ1-1	.	CASNFVEAFF	TGTGCCAGCAACTTTGTTGAAGCTTTCTTT
TRBV5-1	.	14	TRBJ2-1	.	CASSSPPSYNEQFF	TGCGCCAGCAGCTCCCCTCCGTCCTACAATGAGCAGTTCTTC
TRBV5-1	.	14	TRBJ2-3	.	CASSYRQSTDTQYF	TGCGCCAGCAGCTATAGACAGAGCACAGATACGCAGTATTTT
TRBV7-9	.	16	TRBJ1-5	.	CASSLGGVYSNQPQHF	TGTGCCAGCAGCTTAGGGGGGGTATATAGCAATCAGCCCCAGCATTTT
TRBV5-1	.	13	TRBJ1-1	many	CASSGTMNTEAFF	TGCGCCAGCAGCGGTACAATGAACACTGAAGCTTTCTTT
TRBV7-9	.	14	TRBJ1-2	few	CASSMGGGDYGYTF	TGTGCCAGCAGTATGGGGGGAGGCGACTATGGCTACACCTTC
TRBV5-1	.	15	TRBJ1-4	many	CASSASQGLSEKLFF	TGCGCCAGCAGCGCCTCACAGGGTTTAAGTGAAAAACTGTTTTTT
TRBV5-1	.	13	TRBJ2-1	few	CASSRNRDNEQFF	TGCGCCAGCAGCCGAAACAGGGACAATGAGCAGTTCTTC
TRBV28	.	15	TRBJ2-7	few	CASSPSIPQGYEQYF	TGTGCCAGCAGCCCTTCTATCCCCCAGGGCTACGAGCAGTACTTC
TRBV18	.	16	TRBJ2-1	.	CASSPRWEDAYNEQFF	TGTGCCAGCTCACCACGGTGGGAGGATGCCTACAATGAGCAGTTCTTC
TRBV4-3	.	14	TRBJ1-2	few	CASSQAGGFGGYTF	TGCGCCAGCAGCCAAGCCGGGGGATTTGGTGGCTACACCTTC
TRBV7-8	.	14	TRBJ1-1	few	CASSPSGLGTEAFF	TGTGCCAGCAGCCCCTCGGGCCTAGGGACTGAAGCTTTCTTT
TRBV21-1	.	15	TRBJ2-7	few	CASSKPASGVDEQYF	TGTGCCAGCAGCAAACCAGCTAGCGGGGTCGACGAGCAGTACTTC
TRBV27	.	15	TRBJ2-7	.	CASSAPLAETYEQYF	TGTGCCAGCAGTGCCCCATTAGCGGAAACCTACGAGCAGTACTTC
TRBV6-6	.	17	TRBJ2-3	.	CASSYSSRTGPTDTQYF	TGTGCCAGCAGTTACTCTTCTCGTACAGGGCCCACAGATACGCAGTATTTT
TRBV27	TRBD1	17	TRBJ2-3	.	CASSAYWTGVSTDTQYF	TGTGCCAGCAGTGCATACTGGACAGGAGTTAGCACAGATACGCAGTATTTT
TRBV5-1	.	13	TRBJ1-5	many	CASSLTGHQPQHF	TGCGCCAGCAGCTTGACAGGTCATCAGCCCCAGCATTTT
TRBV7-9	TRBD1	16	TRBJ2-3	once	CASSLVPGQAEVAQSF	TGTGCCAGCAGCTTAGTGCCGGGACAGGCTGAAGTCGCGCAGTCTTTT
TRBV7-2	.	15	TRBJ2-2	once	CASRLPPANTGELFF	TGTGCCAGCAGGTTGCCCCCGGCGAACACCGGGGAGCTGTTTTTT
TRBV7-9	TRBD1	15	TRBJ1-1	few	CASSSTTGGYTEAFF	TGTGCCAGCAGCTCGACCACAGGGGGATACACTGAAGCTTTCTTT
TRBV20-1	.	13	TRBJ1-1	.	CSAGEGGLTEAFF	TGCAGTGCTGGGGAAGGAGGGCTCACTGAAGCTTTCTTT
TRBV7-2	TRBD1	18	TRBJ1-1	.	CASRYSAGGAGMNTEAFF	TGTGCCAGCAGGTATTCGGCAGGGGGCGCGGGTATGAACACTGAAGCTTTCTTT
TRBV6-6	TRBD1	16	TRBJ2-7	.	CASSYSIYRGRYEQYF	TGTGCCAGCAGTTACTCGATATACAGGGGGCGGTACGAGCAGTACTTC
TRBV5-1	.	13	TRBJ2-3	few	CASSLSGPETQYF	TGCGCCAGCAGCTTGAGTGGCCCGGAAACGCAGTATTTT
TRBV29-1	TRBD1	13	TRBJ1-1	few	CSVGAGGDTEAFF	TGCAGCGTAGGAGCAGGGGGTGACACTGAAGCTTTCTTT
TRBV5-1	.	14	TRBJ2-7	.	CASSLDLAGYEQYF	TGCGCCAGCAGCTTGGACCTCGCAGGCTACGAGCAGTACTTC
TRBV6-5	TRBD2	15	TRBJ2-3	.	CASSLGGVDLDTQYF	TGTGCCAGCAGTTTGGGGGGGGTTGATTTAGATACGCAGTATTTT
TRBV20-1	.	10	TRBJ2-3	few	CSADLDTQYF	TGCAGTGCTGACCTAGATACGCAGTATTTT
TRBV20-1	TRBD1	15	TRBJ1-1	.	CSVGRGPSWNTEAFF	TGCAGTGTTGGCAGGGGGCCGAGTTGGAACACTGAAGCTTTCTTT
TRBV7-2	.	14	TRBJ1-5	few	CASSLKPGDQPQHF	TGTGCCAGCAGCTTAAAACCAGGGGATCAGCCCCAGCATTTT
TRBV2	TRBD2	12	TRBJ2-7	few	CASSELGGKQYF	TGTGCCAGCAGTGAATTGGGGGGGAAGCAGTACTTC
TRBV12-3/TRBV12-4	.	13	TRBJ2-1	.	CASSPGPVGEQFF	TGTGCCAGCAGTCCCGGTCCCGTGGGTGAGCAGTTCTTC
TRBV25-1	TRBD2	16	TRBJ2-7	.	CASSEFLGGRGLEQYF	TGTGCCAGCAGTGAATTTCTGGGCGGGAGGGGACTCGAGCAGTACTTC
TRBV7-7	.	13	TRBJ2-2	.	CASSSMNTGELFF	TGTGCCAGCAGCTCCATGAACACCGGGGAGCTGTTTTTT
TRBV24-1	TRBD1	16	TRBJ2-5	few	CATSDRGQGFEETQYF	TGTGCCACCAGTGATCGGGGACAGGGGTTTGAAGAGACCCAGTACTTC
TRBV7-9	.	17	TRBJ2-7	.	CASSEPWGGLSSYEQYF	TGTGCCAGCAGCGAACCCTGGGGTGGCTTGAGCTCCTACGAGCAGTACTTC
TRBV2	.	15	TRBJ2-2	few	CASRGLGPGSGELFF	TGTGCCAGCAGAGGCCTCGGACCCGGCTCCGGGGAGCTGTTTTTT
TRBV3-1	.	14	TRBJ1-2	few	CASSHGGGTYGYTF	TGTGCCAGCAGCCACGGCGGGGGGACCTATGGCTACACCTTC
TRBV12-3/TRBV12-4	TRBD2	16	TRBJ2-3	.	CASHTAASGSKYTQYF	TGTGCCAGCCACACGGCAGCTAGCGGGAGCAAATATACGCAGTATTTT